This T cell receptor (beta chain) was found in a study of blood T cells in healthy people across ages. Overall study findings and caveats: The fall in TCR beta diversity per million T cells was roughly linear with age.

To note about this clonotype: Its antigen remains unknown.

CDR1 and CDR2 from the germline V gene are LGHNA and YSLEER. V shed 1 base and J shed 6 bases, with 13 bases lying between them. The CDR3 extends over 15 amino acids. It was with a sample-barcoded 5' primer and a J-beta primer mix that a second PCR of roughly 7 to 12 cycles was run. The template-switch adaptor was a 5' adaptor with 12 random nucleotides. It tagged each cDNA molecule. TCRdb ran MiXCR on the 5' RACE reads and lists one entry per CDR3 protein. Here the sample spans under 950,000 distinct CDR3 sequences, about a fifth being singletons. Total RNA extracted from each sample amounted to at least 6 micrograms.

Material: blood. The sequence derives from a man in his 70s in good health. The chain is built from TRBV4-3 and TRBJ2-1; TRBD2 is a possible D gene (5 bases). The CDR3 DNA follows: TGCGCCAGCAGCCAAGGTCCCGGACTCGTCAATGAGCAGTTCTTC. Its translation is CASSQGPGLVNEQFF.